The following is a T cell receptor (beta chain) sequence with its context. The sample originates from a study of CD8 T cells in Susac syndrome. Sequencing of TCR beta was carried out in blood CD8+ and CD4+ T cells. An input of roughly 0.45 to 1 ug of RNA was subjected to reverse transcription using random hexamers. Multiplex PCR with immunoSEQ amplified the TCR beta CDR3 across 54 Vbeta and 13 Jbeta. Each CDR3 protein is one row after TCRdb ran MiXCR on the immunoSEQ multiplex PCR reads. Of roughly 180,000 distinct CDR3 sequences listed, over 85% are singletons. The sequenced sample consisted of CD4+ T cells from PBMCs. This TCR came from a human donor in good health.

The CDR3 reads CASSVDTKGQPQHF. DNA for the CDR3: TGTGCCAGCAGCGTAGACACCAAAGGGCAGCCCCAGCATTTT. The chain links TRBV9 to TRBJ1-5; the D is unclear. Trimming cost V 0 bases and J 7 bases, with 11 bases left between them. There are 14 residues in the CDR3. The V gene's germline CDR1 is SGDLS and CDR2 YYNGEE.